This entry lists 22 T cell receptor beta chains sequenced from one sample in a study of T cells in Graves' hyperthyroidism and ophthalmopathy. The TCR beta CDR3 regions underwent amplification using RNA transcripts as the source. The TCR CDR3 first-round RT-PCR relied on the HTBI primer set. One entry per CDR3 protein results from TCRdb running MiXCR on the multiplex PCR reads. The sample carries roughly 650,000 distinct CDR3 sequences, about a sixth recorded once. The sample taken for sequencing was blood. These TCRs come from a woman aged 40 to 50 with Graves' ophthalmopathy.

This clonotype was counted many times. The chain is built from TRBV27 and TRBJ2-7, with 10 bases fitting TRBD1. Germline CDR1 MNHEY, CDR2 SMNVEV (reference sequence). Trimming removed 2 bases from V and 3 bases from J; junction bases left unmatched: 13. The length of the CDR3 is 18 residues. The CDR3 DNA is TGTGCCAGCAGTTTAAGAGGAGGGACAGGGGTTAGTAGCTACGAGCAGTACTTC. Translating gives CASSLRGGTGVSSYEQYF.

The chain uses TRBV7-2 and TRBJ2-2, with 13 nucleotides matching TRBD2. The CDR3 covers 18 residues. The germline V gene has CDR1 SGHTA and CDR2 FQGNSA. V lost 5 bases to trimming and J lost 1 base; unmatched junction nucleotides: 7. CDR3 sequence: CASSGGGLAGLNTGELFF. The CDR3 DNA follows: TGTGCCAGCAGCGGGGGGGGACTAGCGGGATTGAACACCGGGGAGCTGTTTTTT.

This clonotype came up a few times. The chain is built from TRBV6-5 and TRBJ1-2, with unresolved D. Germline assignment: CDR1 MNHEY and CDR2 SVGAGI. V was trimmed by 0 bases and J by 5 bases, leaving 13 bases between them. The CDR3 length is 15 residues. This chain's CDR3 is CASSYSSRGEYGYTF. For the CDR3, the DNA is TGTGCCAGCAGTTACTCGAGTCGGGGTGAATATGGCTACACCTTC.

This clonotype was picked up many times. V usage is TRBV12-3 or TRBV12-4 and J usage is TRBJ2-1, with D perhaps matching TRBD2 (6 bases). V was cut by 2 bases and J by 2 bases, with 10 bases left in between. This CDR3 has 15 residues. CDR3 nucleotides: TGTGCCAGCAGTTTAAACAGCGGGCCCTACAATGAGCAGTTCTTC. This codes for CASSLNSGPYNEQFF.

This chain joins TRBV7-9 and TRBJ1-2; D gene uncertain. CDR1 SEHNR and CDR2 FQNEAQ come from the germline V gene (reference sequence). The CDR3 length is 16 residues. Trimming cost V 2 bases and J 8 bases, with 21 bases left between them. The CDR3 bases are TGTGCCAGCAGCTTAACCCGGGATCGAGGCGTGCTCGGCTACACCTTC. Protein sequence: CASSLTRDRGVLGYTF. Variable domain in full (rest from reference TRBV7-9 and TRBJ1-2): DTGVSQNPRHKITKRGQNVTFRCDPISEHNRLYWYRQTLGQGPEFLTYFQNEAQLEKSRLLSDRFSAERPKGSFSTLEIQRTEQGDSAMYLCASSLTRDRGVLGYTFGSGTRLTVV.

In regard to this clonotype: A read error is possible here, since a much larger clone lies one base away. CDR3 coding DNA: TGTGCCAGCAGCGCGGACCCGGGAGGGGAGCAGTTCTTC. Translation gives CASSADPGGEQFF. The V and J genes are TRBV5-5 and TRBJ2-1, with 8 bases fitting TRBD2. J lost 10 bases, V lost 4 bases, and 7 bases had no gene match. Germline V gene sequence: CDR1 SGHKS, CDR2 YYEKEE (reference sequence). This CDR3 has 13 amino acids.

This clonotype was counted at least ten times. The chain recombines TRBV7-3 with TRBJ2-3; no definite D call. The germline V gene encodes CDR1 SGHTA and CDR2 FQGTGA. Trimming left V 7 bases short and J 5 bases short, with 19 bases between. The CDR3 has 15 amino acids. The CDR3 region has the DNA TGTGCCAGCATCTCTCAGAAGGGATCGAGAGATACGCAGTATTTT. This sequence encodes CASISQKGSRDTQYF.

The rearrangement links TRBV5-1 to TRBJ1-2; D may be TRBD1 (6 bases). The CDR3 contains 16 residues. Germline V lookup: CDR1 SGHRS, CDR2 YFSETQ. V was pared by 0 bases and J by 4 bases, with 16 bases between. The DNA for the CDR3 is TGCGCCAGCAGCTTGGTACCAGGGGTGGGAGTCTATGGCTACACCTTC. Protein sequence: CASSLVPGVGVYGYTF. The variable domain in full, completed from reference TRBV5-1 and TRBJ1-2, reads KAGVTQTPRYLIKTRGQQVTLSCSPISGHRSVSWYQQTPGQGLQFLFEYFSETQRNKGNFPGRFSGRQFSNSRSEMNVSTLELGDSALYLCASSLVPGVGVYGYTFGSGTRLTVV.

This chain joins TRBV2 and TRBJ2-2, with 9 bases aligning to TRBD1. V lost 8 bases and J lost 5; bases outside the gene matches: 9. This CDR3 region has 15 residues. Germline values: CDR1 SNHLY, CDR2 FYNNEI. The CDR3 nucleotides are TGTGCCAGCCTGACCGGGACAGGGTCGACCGGGGAGCTGTTTTTT. Protein product: CASLTGTGSTGELFF.

This clonotype was detected a few times. The chain joins TRBV5-1 to TRBJ2-1; perhaps TRBD1 as D (6 bases). The CDR3 length is 16 residues. The germline gives CDR1 SGHRS, CDR2 YFSETQ. V gave up 0 bases and J gave up 3 bases, with 13 bases separating them. The CDR3 reads CASSLGGQGLYNEQFF. CDR3 sequence (DNA): TGCGCCAGCAGCTTGGGGGGGCAGGGTCTCTACAATGAGCAGTTCTTC.

This clonotype was counted a few times. This rearrangement joins TRBV12-3 or TRBV12-4 to TRBJ2-3; D remains unclear. Trimming removed 3 bases from V and 4 bases from J, with 20 bases in between. This CDR3 has 17 amino acids. In DNA, the CDR3 is TGTGCCAGCAGTTTCGGCGCCGTAGGGTTAGATGCAGATACGCAGTATTTT. Translation gives CASSFGAVGLDADTQYF.

This clonotype was recorded a few times. This sequence joins TRBV3-1 and TRBJ1-4; tentatively, D is TRBD1 (5 bases). Germline CDR1 and CDR2: LGHDT and YNNKEL (reference sequence). The CDR3 is 16 amino acids. Trimming stripped 4 bases from V and 7 bases from J, with 19 bases between. This chain's CDR3 is CASSPRGRQGSEKLFF. CDR3 nucleotide sequence: TGTGCCAGCAGCCCAAGAGGTCGGCAGGGAAGTGAAAAACTGTTTTTT.

Many counts were recorded for this clonotype. This chain links TRBV2 with TRBJ2-3; TRBD2 matches 9 bases. Per the germline V gene, CDR1 is SNHLY and CDR2 is FYNNEI. CDR3 length equals 17 residues. The V and J ends lost 5 bases and 6 bases, in that order; junction bases with no gene match: 15. This chain's CDR3 is CASSPPTKREVGDTQYF. The CDR3 DNA sequence: TGTGCCAGCAGTCCCCCGACTAAGCGGGAGGTCGGGGATACGCAGTATTTT.

This chain links TRBV5-6 with TRBJ1-4; D is perhaps TRBD1 (6 bases). Germline loops: CDR1 SGHDT, CDR2 YYEEEE. V lost 3 bases, J lost 7 bases, and 13 bases lay in between. This CDR3 is built from 14 residues. The CDR3 protein is CASSSGGTGEKLFF. CDR3 DNA sequence: TGTGCCAGCAGCTCGGGGGGCACCGGTGAAAAACTGTTTTTT.

This clonotype was seen just once. This chain uses TRBV12-3 or TRBV12-4 with TRBJ2-1; tentative D call: TRBD2 (6 bases). This CDR3 has 12 amino acids. Trimming removed 9 bases at V and 7 bases at J, with 13 bases between. CDR3 sequence reads: CASRRGNNEQFF. Written as DNA, the CDR3 is TGTGCCAGTCGACGGGGGAATAATGAGCAGTTCTTC.

The chain uses TRBV29-1 and TRBJ2-7; 7 bases map to TRBD1. Germline V gene lookup returns CDR1 SQVTM and CDR2 ANQGSEA. The CDR3 covers 13 residues. The CDR3 sequence: CSEGQSKSYEQYF. The CDR3 DNA reads TGCAGTGAGGGACAGAGCAAATCCTACGAGCAGTACTTC.

This clonotype was counted a few times. The rearrangement links TRBV30 to TRBJ1-3; D call uncertain. The germline V and J ends were trimmed by 1 base and 0 bases, with 4 bases remaining between them. CDR1 and CDR2 (germline): GTSNPN, SVGIG (reference sequence). This CDR3 has 13 amino acids. The CDR3 loop is CAWSATSGNTIYF. DNA of the CDR3: TGTGCCTGGAGTGCCACCTCTGGAAACACCATATATTTT.

This clonotype was seen repeatedly, ten times or more. This chain joins TRBV7-9 and TRBJ1-1; possibly TRBD1 for D (5 bases). Per the germline V gene, CDR1 is SEHNR and CDR2 is FQNEAQ (reference sequence). This CDR3 is built from 13 residues. The V end was cut by 1 base, the J end by 4 bases, with 7 bases between. DNA for the CDR3: TGTGCCAGCAGCTTAGGGACAAGCACTGAAGCTTTCTTT. Translation: CASSLGTSTEAFF.

A few counts support this clonotype. A much larger clone lies a single base off, so this may be a read error. CDR3 nucleotides: TGTGCCAGCAGCTTCAGGGATTTTATCCCCGCCAGTGGGGTAGAGCAGTTCTTC. Translation: CASSFRDFIPASGVEQFF. This chain uses TRBV11-2 with TRBJ2-1, with D maybe TRBD1 (5 bases). V was pared by 3 bases and J by 10 bases, with 28 bases between. The CDR3 spans 18 residues. The V gene's germline CDR1 is SGHAT and CDR2 FQNNGV.

This clonotype was observed many times. The chain employs TRBV5-1 and TRBJ2-2, with TRBD1 matching over 8 bases. The CDR3 totals 16 residues. The V gene's germline CDR1 is SGHRS and CDR2 YFSETQ. Germline trimming cut 0 bases from V and 5 bases from J; bases unmatched to any gene: 6. As DNA, the CDR3 is TGCGCCAGCAGCTTGGCGCAGGGGGCGCTTACCGGGGAGCTGTTTTTT. This translates into CASSLAQGALTGELFF.

This clonotype appeared many times. J is TRBJ2-1 and V is TRBV7-3; 8 bases are a match to TRBD1. This CDR3 is 14 amino acids long. V shed 2 bases, J shed 8 bases, and the junction held 5 bases outside the gene matches. Germline V lookup: CDR1 SGHTA, CDR2 FQGTGA. The DNA of the CDR3 is TGTGCCAGCAGCTTACTGACAGGGGCCCATGAGCAGTTCTTC. As protein: CASSLLTGAHEQFF.

This clonotype appeared many times. This chain links TRBV27 with TRBJ1-1; D is unresolved. V was trimmed by 3 bases and J by 4 bases, leaving 9 bases between them. The CDR3 covers 13 residues. Germline V gene sequence: CDR1 MNHEY, CDR2 SMNVEV (reference sequence). The CDR3 is CASSLGSGTEAFF. In DNA form, the CDR3 reads TGTGCCAGCAGTTTGGGATCTGGCACTGAAGCTTTCTTT.